The clone carrying this T cell receptor (beta chain) was seen a handful of times. Its matching antigen is unknown. This record belongs to a study of identical twins. MiXCR, applied by TCRdb to the 5' RACE reads, yields one record per CDR3 protein. This table has just over 500,000 distinct CDR3 sequences, 22% appearing once. Points from the study as a whole: Abundant beta clonotypes from cord blood bore fewer insertions; memory repertoires lacked this pattern. Twins shared out-of-frame alpha sequences with excess low generation probability.

Germline CDR1 is SGHRS and CDR2 is YFSETQ. The CDR3 has 12 amino acids. V was cut by 4 bases and J by 5 bases, with 9 bases left in between. These same data were also listed under a study on T cells expressing NK-cell markers. That report notes: Seropositivity for HCMV was found in seven of the eight sequenced donors, with one seronegative. Leadership of the CD3+CD56-NKG2C+ fraction also belonged to these clonotypes in a handful of donors.

The sequenced sample consisted of CD4+ T cells sorted from blood. The sequence came from a woman younger than 30 in good health. J is TRBJ2-5 and V is TRBV5-1; D is uncertain. This chain's CDR3 is CASSHPAETQYF. CDR3 coding DNA: TGCGCCAGCAGCCATCCCGCGGAGACCCAGTACTTC.